The T cell receptor (beta chain) under discussion was sequenced for a study of blood T cell repertoires in COVID-19. Overall study context: From T cells, B-cell-depleted T cells, or PBMCs came the material, which was cDNA or gDNA.

With 7 bases removed from V and 2 bases from J, the gap between germline ends came to 8 bases. Looked up from germline, CDR1 is KGHDR and CDR2 is SFDVKD. This CDR3 spans 13 amino acids. Original handling: Nucleated cell number was recorded as an estimate derived from reference gene primer amplification. The assay was immunoSEQ multiplex PCR, and TCRdb's table has in-frame clones only and misses some. The V and J calls and clone size were taken over from that table, and D and trimming were inferred from the DNA. The repertoire includes over 120,000 clones, roughly 82% of them detected once, and approximately 4.6% sits in the top ten. This clone was detected once.

V gene TRBV24-1 combines with J gene TRBJ2-1; tentatively, D is TRBD2 (5 bases). The sequence was obtained from a human donor in a cohort sampled during active COVID-19. Sequences were obtained from peripheral blood. CDR3 amino acids: CATSGVPYNEQFF. The CDR3 bases are TGTGCCACCAGCGGGGTGCCCTACAATGAGCAGTTCTTC.